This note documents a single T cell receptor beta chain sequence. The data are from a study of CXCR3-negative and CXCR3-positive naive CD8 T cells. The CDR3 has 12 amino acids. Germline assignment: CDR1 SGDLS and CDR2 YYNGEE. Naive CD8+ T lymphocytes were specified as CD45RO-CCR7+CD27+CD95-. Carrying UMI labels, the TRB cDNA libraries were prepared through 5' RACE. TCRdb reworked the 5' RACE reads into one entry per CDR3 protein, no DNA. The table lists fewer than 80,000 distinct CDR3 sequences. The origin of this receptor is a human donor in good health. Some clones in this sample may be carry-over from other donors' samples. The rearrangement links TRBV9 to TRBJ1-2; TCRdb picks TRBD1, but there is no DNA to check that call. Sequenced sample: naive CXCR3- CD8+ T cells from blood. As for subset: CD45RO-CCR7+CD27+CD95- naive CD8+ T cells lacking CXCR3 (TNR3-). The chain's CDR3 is CASSTHRVGYTF.